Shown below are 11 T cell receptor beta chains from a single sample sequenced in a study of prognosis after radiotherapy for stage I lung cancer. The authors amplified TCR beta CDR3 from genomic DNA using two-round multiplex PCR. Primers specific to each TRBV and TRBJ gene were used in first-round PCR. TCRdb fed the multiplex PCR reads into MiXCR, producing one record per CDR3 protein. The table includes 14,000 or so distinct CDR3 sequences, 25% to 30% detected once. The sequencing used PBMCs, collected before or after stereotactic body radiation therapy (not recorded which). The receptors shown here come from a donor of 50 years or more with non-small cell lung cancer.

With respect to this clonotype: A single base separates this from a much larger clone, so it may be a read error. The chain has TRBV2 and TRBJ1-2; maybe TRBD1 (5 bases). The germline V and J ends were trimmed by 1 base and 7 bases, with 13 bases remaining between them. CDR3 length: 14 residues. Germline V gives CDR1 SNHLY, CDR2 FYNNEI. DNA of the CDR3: TGTGCCAGCAGTGAAGGACAGTTTGGTGGTGGCTACACCTTC. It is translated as CASSEGQFGGGYTF.

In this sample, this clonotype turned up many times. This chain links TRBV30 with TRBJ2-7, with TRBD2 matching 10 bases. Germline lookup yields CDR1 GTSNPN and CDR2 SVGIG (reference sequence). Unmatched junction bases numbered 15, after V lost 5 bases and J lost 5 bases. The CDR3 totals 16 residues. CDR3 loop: CAWGAMRLAGVDEQYF. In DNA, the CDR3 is TGTGCCTGGGGGGCAATGCGGCTAGCGGGAGTAGACGAGCAGTACTTC. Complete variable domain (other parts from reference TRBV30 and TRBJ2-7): SQTIHQWPATLVQPVGSPLSLECTVEGTSNPNLYWYRQAAGRGLQLLFYSVGIGQISSEVPQNLSASRPQDRQFILSSKKLLLSDSGFYLCAWGAMRLAGVDEQYFGPGTRLTVT.

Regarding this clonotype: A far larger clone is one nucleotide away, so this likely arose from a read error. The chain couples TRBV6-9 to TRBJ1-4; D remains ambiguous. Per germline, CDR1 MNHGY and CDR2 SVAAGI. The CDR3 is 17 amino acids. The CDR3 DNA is TGTGCCAGAAGTTACCTCAGTTCCGACCCAACTAATGAAAAACTGTTTTTT. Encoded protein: CARSYLSSDPTNEKLFF.

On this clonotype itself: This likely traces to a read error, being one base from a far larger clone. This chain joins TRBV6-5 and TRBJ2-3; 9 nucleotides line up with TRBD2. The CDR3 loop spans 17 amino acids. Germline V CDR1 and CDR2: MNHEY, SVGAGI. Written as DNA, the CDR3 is TGTGCCAGTTCAGGGCTAGCGGGGTTACAAGGCACAGATACGCGGTATTTT. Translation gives CASSGLAGLQGTDTRYF.

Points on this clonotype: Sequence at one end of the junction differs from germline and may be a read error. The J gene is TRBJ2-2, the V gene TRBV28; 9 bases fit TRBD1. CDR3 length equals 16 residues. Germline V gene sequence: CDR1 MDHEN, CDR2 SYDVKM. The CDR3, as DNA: TGTGCCAGCAGCTTATTCGTGACAGGGGGTACCGGGGAGCTGTTTTTT. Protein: CASSLFVTGGTGELFF.

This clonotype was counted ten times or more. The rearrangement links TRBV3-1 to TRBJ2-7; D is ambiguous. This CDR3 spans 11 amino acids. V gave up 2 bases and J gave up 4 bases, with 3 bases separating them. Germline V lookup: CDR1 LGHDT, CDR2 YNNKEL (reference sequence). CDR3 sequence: CASSQHYEQYF. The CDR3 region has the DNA TGTGCCAGCAGCCAACATTACGAGCAGTACTTC.

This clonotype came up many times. CDR3 loop: CASSPGTGSYEQYF. DNA of the CDR3: TGCGCCAGCAGCCCGGGGACAGGGTCCTACGAGCAGTACTTC. The chain is built from TRBV4-1 and TRBJ2-7, with 9 bases identical to TRBD1. Germline values: CDR1 MGHRA, CDR2 YSYEKL. V was clipped by 4 bases and J by 1 base; unmatched bases: 2. CDR3 length: 14 amino acids.

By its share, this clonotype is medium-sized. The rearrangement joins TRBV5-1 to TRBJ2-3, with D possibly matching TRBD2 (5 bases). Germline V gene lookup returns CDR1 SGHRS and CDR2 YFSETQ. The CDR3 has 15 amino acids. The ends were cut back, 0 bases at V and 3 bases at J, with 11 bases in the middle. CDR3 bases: TGCGCCAGCAGCTTGGGGGGAGAAGGAACAGATACGCAGTATTTT. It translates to CASSLGGEGTDTQYF.

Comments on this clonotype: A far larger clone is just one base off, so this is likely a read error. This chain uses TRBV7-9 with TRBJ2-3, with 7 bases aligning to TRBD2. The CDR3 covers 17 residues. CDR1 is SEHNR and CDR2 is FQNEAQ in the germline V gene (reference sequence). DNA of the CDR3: TGTGCCAGCAGCACTAGGGGTGGAGGGACTACCACAGATACGCTGTATTTT. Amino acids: CASSTRGGGTTTDTLYF.

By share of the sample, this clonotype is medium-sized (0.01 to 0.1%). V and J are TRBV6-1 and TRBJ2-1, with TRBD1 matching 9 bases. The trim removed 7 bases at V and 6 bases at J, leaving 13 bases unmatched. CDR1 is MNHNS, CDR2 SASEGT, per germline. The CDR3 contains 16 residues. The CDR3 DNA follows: TGTGCCAGCATCGGGCGTGGGACAGGGACGACCAATGAGCAGTTCTTC. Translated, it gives CASIGRGTGTTNEQFF.

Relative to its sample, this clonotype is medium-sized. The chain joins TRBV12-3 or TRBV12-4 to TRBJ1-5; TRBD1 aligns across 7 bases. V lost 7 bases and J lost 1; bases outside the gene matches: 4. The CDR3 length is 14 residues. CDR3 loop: CASTLTGSNQPQHF. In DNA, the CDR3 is TGTGCCAGCACCTTGACAGGGAGCAATCAGCCCCAGCATTTT.